This entry lists 27 T cell receptor beta chains sequenced from one sample in a study of control samples from healthy donors and cancer patients. Measured with immunoSEQ multiplex PCR; TCRdb has only the in-frame clones, and not every one. The sample contains over 150,000 clones, roughly 94% of which appear only once. The specimen sequenced was blood. The receptors shown here come from a man aged 35-49 years in good health.

A word on this clone: One end of the junction varies from germline; a read error may be responsible. The genes are TRBV6-2 or TRBV6-3 and TRBJ1-6, with no clear D. The CDR3 totals 18 residues. The germline CDR1 and CDR2 sequences are MNHEY and SVGEGT. DNA for the CDR3: TGTGCCAGCAGTTACTCGATGTCCCTCCTTCCCTACCGTTCACCCCCCCACTTT. Its protein product is CASSYSMSLLPYRSPPHF.

V and J are TRBV5-4 and TRBJ2-7; 9 nucleotides agree with TRBD1. Trimming took 4 bases from V and 3 from J; bases not matched to a gene: 8. The CDR3 loop spans 15 amino acids. Germline V gene data show CDR1 as SGHNT and CDR2 as YYREEE (reference sequence). For the CDR3, the DNA is TGTGCCAGCAGCCTGGGACAGGGCCTGGACTACGAGCAGTACTTC. Translated: CASSLGQGLDYEQYF.

V gene TRBV2 combines with J gene TRBJ2-7, with D perhaps assigned TRBD1 or TRBD2 (6 bases each). The CDR3 is 11 amino acids. V was shortened by 8 bases and J by 4 bases, with 9 bases between the two germline ends. Germline CDR1 SNHLY, CDR2 FYNNEI. DNA of the CDR3: TGTGCCAGCGAGGGGGGATACGAGCAGTACTTC. Protein product: CASEGGYEQYF.

The gene calls are TRBV4-1 and TRBJ1-1; D ambiguous. Per the germline V gene, CDR1 is MGHRA and CDR2 is YSYEKL. The length of the CDR3 is 14 residues. The V end was cut by 2 bases, the J end by 2 bases, with 9 bases between. CDR3 amino acids: CASSQPLGNTEAFF. The DNA of the CDR3 is TGCGCCAGCAGCCAACCCCTGGGAAACACTGAAGCTTTCTTT.

The V gene is TRBV9, the J gene TRBJ2-3; the D is unclear. V lost 2 bases to trimming and J lost 0 bases, with 1 base between them. In germline, CDR1 is SGDLS, CDR2 YYNGEE. This CDR3 is 12 amino acids long. This CDR3 is CASSVSTDTQYF. DNA for the CDR3: TGTGCCAGCAGCGTTAGCACAGATACGCAGTATTTT.

This chain uses TRBV28 with TRBJ1-1; 11 nucleotides match TRBD1. After removal of 6 bases from V and 6 bases from J, the junction contained 12 bases not matched to a gene. The CDR3 has 16 residues. CDR1 and CDR2 from the germline V gene are MDHEN and SYDVKM. Here the CDR3 reads CASSTGQGASLAEAFF. CDR3 bases: TGTGCCAGCAGCACTGGACAGGGGGCCTCCCTTGCTGAAGCTTTCTTT.

DNA for the CDR3: TGTGCCAGCAGCAGCGAATATAGCAATCAGCCCCAGCATTTT. It encodes CASSSEYSNQPQHF. The rearrangement joins TRBV21-1 to TRBJ1-5. TRBV21-1 is listed as a pseudogene. The CDR3 is 14 amino acids.

The chain recombines TRBV19 with TRBJ2-3; D call uncertain. Looked up from germline, CDR1 is LNHDA and CDR2 is SQIVND (reference sequence). The CDR3 runs 16 residues. V dropped 3 bases and J dropped 2 bases, with 15 bases sitting between them. CDR3 sequence: CASSMAAVRFTDTQYF. The CDR3 coding sequence is TGTGCCAGTAGTATGGCGGCAGTCCGTTTCACAGATACGCAGTATTTT.

This chain joins TRBV7-3 and TRBJ2-7; 9 bases match TRBD2. Germline loops: CDR1 SGHTA, CDR2 FQGTGA. V dropped 3 bases and J dropped 2; count of bases not matched to a gene: 5. The CDR3 is 15 amino acids. CDR3 amino acids: CASSLGGGAPYEQYF. DNA of the CDR3: TGTGCCAGCAGCTTGGGCGGGGGGGCCCCCTACGAGCAGTACTTC.

The chain carries TRBV5-1 and TRBJ2-3; 12 bases are shared with TRBD2. The germline CDR1 and CDR2 sequences are SGHRS and YFSETQ. The CDR3 spans 16 residues. The V gene end was trimmed by 0 bases and the J gene end by 4 bases; junction bases not matched to a gene: 3. The CDR3 nucleotides read TGCGCCAGCAGCTTGGAACTAGCGGGGGGTCCAGATACGCAGTATTTT. Its translation: CASSLELAGGPDTQYF.

The chain combines TRBV10-2 with TRBJ1-1; D gene unclear. The V and J ends lost 2 bases and 3 bases respectively, with 7 bases between them. The CDR3 runs to 13 residues. Germline values: CDR1 WSHSY, CDR2 SAAADI. This CDR3 is CASSEMGHTEAFF. CDR3 coding DNA: TGCGCCAGCAGTGAGATGGGCCACACTGAAGCTTTCTTT.

This chain links TRBV2 with TRBJ2-7; TRBD1 agrees at 10 bases. Unmatched junction bases numbered 6, after V lost 4 bases and J lost 6 bases. The CDR3 is made up of 14 amino acids. Germline V CDR1 and CDR2: SNHLY, FYNNEI. Here the CDR3 reads CASSGGQGVSEQYF. The CDR3 DNA reads as TGTGCCAGCAGTGGAGGACAGGGGGTTAGCGAGCAGTACTTC.

The chain joins TRBV5-1 to TRBJ2-7; no firm D call. Trimming stripped 5 bases from V and 5 bases from J, with 14 bases between. The CDR3 contains 13 residues. From germline, CDR1 is SGHRS and CDR2 YFSETQ. CDR3 sequence reads: CASRGPRPHEQYF. The CDR3 DNA reads as TGCGCCAGCAGGGGTCCCAGGCCGCACGAGCAGTACTTC.

This rearrangement joins TRBV12-3 or TRBV12-4 to TRBJ1-1, with D possibly TRBD1 on 5 matching bases. The length of the CDR3 is 13 residues. V lost 6 bases, J lost 5 bases, and 13 bases lay in between. The CDR3 coding sequence is TGTGCCAGCAGCCTGGGGGAGCGGACTGAAGCTTTCTTT. Translating it yields CASSLGERTEAFF.

V usage is TRBV7-8 and J usage is TRBJ2-7; D ambiguous. Trimming left V 5 bases short and J 3 bases short, with 23 bases between. Germline values: CDR1 SGHVS, CDR2 FQNEAQ. The CDR3 spans 17 residues. For the CDR3, the DNA is TGTGCCAGCAGCCAAACCAGGAACCCTTATTCCCGCTACGAGCAGTACTTC. Translating gives CASSQTRNPYSRYEQYF.

V and J are TRBV3-1 (or the pseudogene TRBV3-2) and TRBJ2-7; D might be TRBD2 (6 bases). CDR1 is LGHDT and CDR2 is YNNKEL in the germline V gene (reference sequence). The V end lost 3 bases, the J end lost 13 bases, and 16 bases lay between the germline ends. CDR3 length equals 12 residues. The CDR3 protein is CASSHFGGERYF. CDR3 coding DNA: TGTGCCAGCAGCCACTTTGGCGGGGAAAGATACTTC.

This clone was recorded only once. CDR3 protein: CASSLVQGVTEAFF. In nucleotides, the CDR3 is TGTGCCAGCAGCTTGGTACAGGGTGTCACTGAAGCTTTCTTT. This rearrangement joins TRBV5-4 to TRBJ1-1; perhaps TRBD1 as D (6 bases). CDR1 is SGHNT, CDR2 YYREEE, per germline (reference sequence). The CDR3 extends over 14 amino acids. V was clipped by 0 bases and J by 4 bases, with 10 bases between them.

This clone has just a few counts. CDR3 sequence: CASSQDTAKPTYEQYF. Written as DNA, the CDR3 is TGCGCCAGCAGCCAAGATACCGCCAAGCCTACCTACGAGCAGTACTTC. The chain employs TRBV4-3 and TRBJ2-7; no firm D call. The V and J ends lost 0 bases and 2 bases respectively, with 14 bases between them. The CDR3 has 16 residues. The V gene's germline CDR1 is LGHNA and CDR2 YSLEER.

V usage is TRBV30 and J usage is TRBJ1-2; the D gene is possibly TRBD1 (6 bases). This CDR3 comprises 14 residues. Germline-derived CDR1 and CDR2 are GTSNPN and SVGIG (reference sequence). The germline V and J ends were trimmed by 4 bases and 7 bases, with 19 bases remaining between them. The CDR3 reads CAWNQLLGGSGYTF. CDR3 DNA sequence: TGTGCCTGGAACCAACTCTTAGGGGGTTCTGGCTACACCTTC.

This chain uses TRBV25-1 with TRBJ2-7, with TRBD1 matching over 7 bases. Trimming took 3 bases from V and 0 from J; bases not matched to a gene: 2. This CDR3 has 14 residues. CDR1 is MGHDK, CDR2 SYGVNS, per germline. Here the CDR3 reads CASSEAGGSYEQYF. In DNA form, the CDR3 reads TGTGCCAGCAGTGAGGCAGGGGGCTCCTACGAGCAGTACTTC.

This sequence joins TRBV5-5 and TRBJ1-1; D not certain. Trimming took off 0 bases at V and 1 base at J, with 10 bases between the two ends. The CDR3 length is 15 residues. CDR1 is SGHKS, CDR2 YYEKEE, per germline (reference sequence). In nucleotides, the CDR3 is TGTGCCAGCAGCTTGGGGGCGGGAACGAACACTGAAGCTTTCTTT. It yields the protein CASSLGAGTNTEAFF.

The chain is built from TRBV27 and TRBJ1-1; D unclear. This CDR3 is 16 amino acids long. V lost 5 bases and J lost 0, with 16 bases in between. Germline V gives CDR1 MNHEY, CDR2 SMNVEV (reference sequence). The CDR3 DNA is TGTGCCAGCAGTGATACTGCGGCGCCCATGAACACTGAAGCTTTCTTT. This encodes CASSDTAAPMNTEAFF.

The CDR3 coding sequence is TGTGCCAGCAGGTGGAGTATGAACACTGAAGCTTTCTTT. It translates to CASRWSMNTEAFF. This chain links TRBV2 with TRBJ1-1; D is unclear. V shed 6 bases and J shed 0 bases, with 8 bases lying between them. CDR1 SNHLY and CDR2 FYNNEI come from the germline V gene. This CDR3 is 13 amino acids long.

V gene TRBV25-1 combines with J gene TRBJ1-4; D not certain. Germline V CDR1 and CDR2: MGHDK, SYGVNS. V lost 1 base and J lost 5, with 11 bases in between. This CDR3 spans 15 amino acids. This chain's CDR3 is CASSESLQPNEKLFF. In DNA, the CDR3 is TGTGCCAGCAGTGAATCATTACAGCCGAATGAAAAACTGTTTTTT.

This chain joins TRBV7-6 and TRBJ1-1; no firm D call. The germline CDR1 and CDR2 sequences are SGHVS and FNYEAQ. The CDR3 covers 13 residues. V was cut by 3 bases and J by 0 bases, with 5 bases left in between. The CDR3 here is CASSFGMNTEAFF. The CDR3 DNA is TGTGCCAGCAGCTTCGGCATGAACACTGAAGCTTTCTTT. Full variable domain (remainder filled in from reference TRBV7-6 and TRBJ1-1): GAGVSQSPRYKVTKRGQDVALRCDPISGHVSLYWYRQALGQGPEFLTYFNYEAQQDKSGLPNDRFSAERPEGSISTLTIQRTEQRDSAMYRCASSFGMNTEAFFGQGTRLTVV.

This clone was counted a single time. This chain links TRBV6-2 or TRBV6-3 with TRBJ1-1, with TRBD1 as a possible D gene (5 bases). The germline V gene has CDR1 MNHEY and CDR2 SVGEGT. V lost 6 bases, J lost 5 bases, and 7 bases lay in between. The CDR3 totals 11 residues. The chain's CDR3 is CASSPGTEAFF. In nucleotides, the CDR3 is TGTGCCAGCAGCCCAGGGACTGAAGCTTTCTTT.

V is TRBV29-1 and J is TRBJ2-7; D possibly uses TRBD1 or TRBD2 (6 bases each). V was trimmed by 2 bases and J by 4 bases, leaving 12 bases between them. The CDR3 has 13 amino acids. Germline V lookup: CDR1 SQVTM, CDR2 ANQGSEA. The CDR3, as DNA: TGCAGCGTTGAACAGGGGAGGCCGTACGAGCAGTACTTC. Encoded protein: CSVEQGRPYEQYF.